The present TCR beta chain was sequenced within a study of T cells in Graves' hyperthyroidism and ophthalmopathy. This clonotype was found many times. Its cognate antigen is unknown. Study-level results: A 13 V-J signature model discriminated ophthalmopathy versus stable hyperthyroidism.

Per the germline V gene, CDR1 is GTSNPN and CDR2 is SVGIG (reference sequence). The CDR3 covers 13 residues. Trimming pared 7 bases from V and 0 bases from J, leaving 12 bases between. From RNA transcripts, TCR beta CDR3 regions were amplified. Researchers ran a first-round RT-PCR on the TCR CDR3 using the HTBI primer set. In TCRdb, the multiplex PCR reads were re-called with MiXCR into one record per CDR3 protein. The sample has about 400,000 distinct CDR3 sequences, about 14% seen once; the top ten hold around 28%. The receptor comes from a man aged 50 or older with Graves' ophthalmopathy. The rearrangement joins TRBV30 to TRBJ1-1; possible D gene TRBD1, 5 bases. The specimen was blood. The CDR3 spells CASLGDMNTEAFF. The CDR3 DNA sequence: TGTGCCTCTCTAGGGGATATGAACACTGAAGCTTTCTTT. Looking up the rest from reference TRBV30 and TRBJ1-1 gives the full variable domain: SQTIHQWPATLVQPVGSPLSLECTVEGTSNPNLYWYRQAAGRGLQLLFYSVGIGQISSEVPQNLSASRPQDRQFILSSKKLLLSDSGFYLCASLGDMNTEAFFGQGTRLTVV.